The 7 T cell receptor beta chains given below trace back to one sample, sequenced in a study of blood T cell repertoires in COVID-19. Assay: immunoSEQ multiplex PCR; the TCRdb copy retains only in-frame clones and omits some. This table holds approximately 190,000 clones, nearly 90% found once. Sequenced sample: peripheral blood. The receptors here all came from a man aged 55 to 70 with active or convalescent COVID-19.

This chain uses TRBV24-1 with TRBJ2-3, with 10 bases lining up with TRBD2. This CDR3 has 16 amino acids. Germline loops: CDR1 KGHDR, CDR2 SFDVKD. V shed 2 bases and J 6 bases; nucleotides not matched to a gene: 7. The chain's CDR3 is CATSDSLSGGSDTQYF. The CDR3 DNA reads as TGTGCCACCAGTGATTCCCTTAGCGGGGGGTCGGATACGCAGTATTTT.

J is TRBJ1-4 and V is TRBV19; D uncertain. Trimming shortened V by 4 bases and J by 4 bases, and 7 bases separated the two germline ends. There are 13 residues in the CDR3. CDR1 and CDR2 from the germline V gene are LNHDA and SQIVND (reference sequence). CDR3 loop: CASSKGVNEKLFF. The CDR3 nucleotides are TGTGCCAGTAGTAAGGGAGTTAATGAAAAACTGTTTTTT.

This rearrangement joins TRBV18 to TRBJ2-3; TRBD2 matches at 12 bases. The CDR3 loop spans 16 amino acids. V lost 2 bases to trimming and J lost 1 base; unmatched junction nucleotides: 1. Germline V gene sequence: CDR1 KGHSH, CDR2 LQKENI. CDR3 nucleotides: TGTGCCAGCTCACCAAGACTAGCGGGGGGCACAGATACGCAGTATTTT. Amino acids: CASSPRLAGGTDTQYF.

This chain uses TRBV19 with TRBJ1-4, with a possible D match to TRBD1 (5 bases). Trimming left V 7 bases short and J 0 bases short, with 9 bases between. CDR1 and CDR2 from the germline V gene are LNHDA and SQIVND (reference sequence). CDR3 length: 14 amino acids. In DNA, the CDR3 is TGTGCCAGTAACCAGGGTACAACTAATGAAAAACTGTTTTTT. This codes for CASNQGTTNEKLFF.

This CDR3 is CASSAGQGSTF. The CDR3 DNA reads as TGCGCCAGCAGCGCCGGACAGGGTAGCACCTTC. V gene TRBV5-1 combines with J gene TRBJ1-2; 8 bases agree with TRBD1. The trim removed 4 bases at V and 13 bases at J, leaving 6 bases unmatched. This CDR3 region has 11 residues. The germline V gene encodes CDR1 SGHRS and CDR2 YFSETQ.

Here the CDR3 DNA reads TGTGCCACCCTATTGATGACAGATTCACCCCTCCACTTT. This codes for CATLLMTDSPLHF. The chain joins TRBV2 to TRBJ1-6; D possibly corresponds to TRBD1 (5 bases). The CDR3 covers 13 residues. The germline CDR1 and CDR2 sequences are SNHLY and FYNNEI. V was trimmed by 10 bases and J by 8 bases, leaving 15 bases between them. Together with reference TRBV2 and TRBJ1-6, the CDR3 gives the full variable domain: EPEVTQTPSHQVTQMGQEVILRCVPISNHLYFYWYRQILGQKVEFLVSFYNNEISEKSEIFDDQFSVERPDGSNFTLKIRSTKLEDSAMYFCATLLMTDSPLHFGNGTRLTVT.

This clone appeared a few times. The chain's CDR3 is CAISEHGRGGINTEAFF. CDR3 coding DNA: TGTGCCATCAGTGAGCACGGTAGGGGGGGCATTAACACTGAAGCTTTCTTT. The chain is built from TRBV10-3 and TRBJ1-1; tentative D call: TRBD1 (6 bases). V lost 2 bases and J lost 2, with 18 bases in between. Germline V gene lookup returns CDR1 ENHRY and CDR2 SYGVKD. The CDR3 runs 17 residues.